This TCR beta chain comes out of a study of control samples from healthy donors and cancer patients. The germline V gene has CDR1 SGDLS and CDR2 YYNGEE. The CDR3 contains 14 residues. Trimming took off 2 bases at V and 1 base at J, with 7 bases between the two ends. Repertoires were generated with immunoSEQ multiplex PCR, while TCRdb's copy carries only in-frame clones and drops some. The top ten hold around 1.4% of the sample, which has 170,000 or so clones, 90% to 95% seen once. The chain recombines TRBV9 with TRBJ2-1; no clear D gene. The sequencing input was blood. The sequence was obtained from a man aged 25-45 years in good health. The CDR3 sequence: CASSVTHSYNEQFF. The CDR3 DNA sequence: TGTGCCAGCAGCGTTACGCATTCCTACAATGAGCAGTTCTTC. The full variable domain, its missing parts supplied by reference TRBV9 and TRBJ2-1, is DSGVTQTPKHLITATGQRVTLRCSPRSGDLSVYWYQQSLDQGLQFLIQYYNGEERAKGNILERFSAQQFPDLHSELNLSSLELGDSALYFCASSVTHSYNEQFFGPGTRLTVL.